This TCR beta chain was recovered during a study of T cell repertoires in cytomegalovirus infection. Looking at the study overall: The public TCR beta signatures pointed to both CMV infection and matching HLA type.

The CDR3 sequence is 15 residues long. Germline CDR1 SNHLY, CDR2 FYNNEI. V was clipped by 4 bases and J by 0 bases, with 13 bases between them. MiXCR, run by TCRdb on the reads, gives a single entry per CDR3 protein. The sample contains approximately 250,000 distinct CDR3 sequences, over 20% of which appear only once. Comments on this clonotype: Its antigen is still unknown.

General study points: Within the response measured ex vivo, HLA-C-restricted CMV-specific TCR beta clonotypes were dominant. Cumulative frequency (of public TCR beta family members) identified carriers of CMV plus the relevant HLA.

The chain couples TRBV2 to TRBJ2-7, with D possibly TRBD2 on 7 matching bases. The clonotype originates from a human donor in good health (CMV status not recorded). Some clones in this sample may be carry-over from other donors' samples. Material for sequencing was CD8+ T cells from PBMCs. The CDR3, as DNA: TGTGCCAGCAGTGCCAGGGGAGGGACCTCCTACGAGCAGTACTTC. It specifies CASSARGGTSYEQYF.